This is a list of T cell receptor beta chains from one sample in a study of T-cell memory formation after mild COVID-19. Using its own MiXCR run on the 5' RACE reads, TCRdb lists one record per CDR3 protein. Among fewer than 350,000 distinct CDR3 sequences listed, around an eighth were seen once. Input material: PBMCs or a T cell subset sorted from them (not recorded which). The receptors stem from a man younger than 35 who had mild COVID-19 (a few samples of this study predate the infection). Cell type and time point are not known. Each CDR3 is given with its conserved first and last residue. The D gene is left open where the match is weak. For some rows the clone size is stated as once, few or many, or as a class when expanded; others skip it.

d_gene: NA; abundance: many; j_gene: TRBJ2-5; v_gene: TRBV15; CDR3aa: CATSFDGTPGVGVNF; CDR3nt: TGTGCCACCAGCTTTGACGGGACTCCTGGGGTAGGGGTGAACTTC
d_gene: NA; abundance: NA; j_gene: TRBJ1-1; v_gene: TRBV4-1; CDR3aa: CASSPYLTGNTEAFF; CDR3nt: TGCGCCAGCAGCCCCTATCTGACAGGGAACACTGAAGCTTTCTTT
d_gene: NA; abundance: NA; j_gene: TRBJ2-7; v_gene: TRBV2; CDR3aa: CASSVRRSEQYF; CDR3nt: TGTGCCAGCAGTGTGCGCAGGTCCGAGCAGTACTTC
d_gene: NA; abundance: few; j_gene: TRBJ1-2; v_gene: TRBV3-1; CDR3aa: CASSRRGDGYTF; CDR3nt: TGTGCCAGCAGCCGGAGGGGAGATGGCTACACCTTC
d_gene: TRBD1; abundance: few; j_gene: TRBJ2-7; v_gene: TRBV7-9; CDR3aa: CASSLGGTVEQYF; CDR3nt: TGTGCCAGCAGCTTAGGGGGGACAGTCGAGCAGTACTTC
d_gene: TRBD1; abundance: NA; j_gene: TRBJ2-1; v_gene: TRBV7-9; CDR3aa: CASSSTRQGAYNEQFF; CDR3nt: TGTGCCAGCAGCTCGACCAGACAGGGGGCCTACAATGAGCAGTTCTTC
d_gene: TRBD1; abundance: few; j_gene: TRBJ2-1; v_gene: TRBV5-1; CDR3aa: CASSPSRDSFSSYNEQFF; CDR3nt: TGCGCCAGCAGCCCTTCCCGGGACAGTTTCAGCTCCTACAATGAGCAGTTCTTC
d_gene: NA; abundance: few; j_gene: TRBJ1-6; v_gene: TRBV24-1; CDR3aa: CATTEQVDNSPLHF; CDR3nt: TGTGCCACCACTGAACAGGTTGACAATTCACCCCTCCACTTT
d_gene: NA; abundance: many; j_gene: TRBJ1-2; v_gene: TRBV5-4; CDR3aa: CASSFTGSYGYTF; CDR3nt: TGTGCCAGCAGCTTTACAGGGTCCTATGGCTACACCTTC
d_gene: NA; abundance: NA; j_gene: TRBJ2-3; v_gene: TRBV9; CDR3aa: CASGPGAGITDTQYF; CDR3nt: TGTGCCAGCGGCCCGGGGGCGGGAATAACAGATACGCAGTATTTT
d_gene: TRBD1; abundance: few; j_gene: TRBJ1-6; v_gene: TRBV6-5; CDR3aa: CASSYSAGTGDNSPLHF; CDR3nt: TGTGCCAGCAGTTACTCTGCTGGGACAGGGGATAATTCACCCCTCCACTTT
d_gene: NA; abundance: many; j_gene: TRBJ1-5; v_gene: TRBV19; CDR3aa: CASSDGVRQPQHF; CDR3nt: TGTGCCAGTAGTGACGGGGTGAGACAGCCCCAGCATTTT
d_gene: NA; abundance: few; j_gene: TRBJ2-3; v_gene: TRBV5-1; CDR3aa: CASSLADSTDTQYF; CDR3nt: TGCGCCAGCAGCTTAGCGGATAGCACAGATACGCAGTATTTT
d_gene: NA; abundance: few; j_gene: TRBJ1-1; v_gene: TRBV18; CDR3aa: CASSLNQGEDAEAFF; CDR3nt: TGTGCCAGCTCACTCAACCAAGGGGAGGACGCTGAAGCTTTCTTT
d_gene: TRBD2; abundance: few; j_gene: TRBJ2-1; v_gene: TRBV7-2; CDR3aa: CASSPWTSGGGEQFF; CDR3nt: TGTGCCAGCAGCCCTTGGACTAGCGGGGGGGGTGAGCAGTTCTTC
d_gene: NA; abundance: NA; j_gene: TRBJ2-1; v_gene: TRBV27; CDR3aa: CASSFLGPGRSYNEQFF; CDR3nt: TGTGCCAGCAGTTTCCTTGGGCCAGGGAGGTCCTACAATGAGCAGTTCTTC
d_gene: NA; abundance: NA; j_gene: TRBJ1-5; v_gene: TRBV28; CDR3aa: CASSRKGVLEPQHF; CDR3nt: TGTGCCAGCAGCCGAAAGGGGGTTCTCGAGCCCCAGCATTTT
d_gene: TRBD1; abundance: few; j_gene: TRBJ2-4; v_gene: TRBV28; CDR3aa: CASSFAGGNIQYF; CDR3nt: TGTGCCAGCAGTTTCGCAGGGGGAAACATTCAGTACTTC
d_gene: NA; abundance: few; j_gene: TRBJ1-1; v_gene: TRBV11-2; CDR3aa: CASSLGGSPQIEAFF; CDR3nt: TGTGCCAGCAGCTTAGGAGGGTCCCCTCAGATTGAAGCTTTCTTT
d_gene: NA; abundance: few; j_gene: TRBJ2-5; v_gene: TRBV7-6; CDR3aa: CASSWRPGPQETQYF; CDR3nt: TGTGCCAGCAGCTGGCGGCCGGGGCCACAAGAGACCCAGTACTTC
d_gene: NA; abundance: NA; j_gene: TRBJ2-7; v_gene: TRBV10-2; CDR3aa: CASSESGRGRYEQYF; CDR3nt: TGCGCCAGCAGTGAGTCGGGGCGGGGTAGATACGAGCAGTACTTC
d_gene: NA; abundance: NA; j_gene: TRBJ1-6; v_gene: TRBV12-3/TRBV12-4; CDR3aa: CASSFAQTDSPLHF; CDR3nt: TGTGCCAGCAGTTTTGCTCAGACCGACTCACCCCTCCACTTT
d_gene: NA; abundance: few; j_gene: TRBJ2-3; v_gene: TRBV15; CDR3aa: CATSRDRGLDTQYF; CDR3nt: TGTGCCACCAGCAGAGATCGGGGGCTGGATACGCAGTATTTT
d_gene: NA; abundance: NA; j_gene: TRBJ2-5; v_gene: TRBV4-1; CDR3aa: CASSQAGETQYF; CDR3nt: TGCGCCAGCAGCCAGGCCGGAGAGACCCAGTACTTC
d_gene: TRBD2; abundance: NA; j_gene: TRBJ2-1; v_gene: TRBV27; CDR3aa: CASRTSGVGNEQFF; CDR3nt: TGTGCCAGCAGGACGAGCGGGGTGGGCAATGAGCAGTTCTTC
d_gene: NA; abundance: NA; j_gene: TRBJ2-2; v_gene: TRBV10-3; CDR3aa: CAIRVGLTINTGELFF; CDR3nt: TGTGCCATCAGGGTCGGACTGACGATCAACACCGGGGAGCTGTTTTTT
d_gene: NA; abundance: few; j_gene: TRBJ1-5; v_gene: TRBV6-2/TRBV6-3; CDR3aa: CASSNRGTPQHF; CDR3nt: TGTGCCAGCAGTAACCGGGGGACCCCCCAGCATTTT
d_gene: NA; abundance: NA; j_gene: TRBJ1-1; v_gene: TRBV7-2; CDR3aa: CASSWSRRDTEAFF; CDR3nt: TGTGCCAGCAGCTGGAGCCGGAGAGACACTGAAGCTTTCTTT
d_gene: TRBD1; abundance: NA; j_gene: TRBJ1-2; v_gene: TRBV13; CDR3aa: CASSHKGTGGLEGYTF; CDR3nt: TGTGCCAGCAGTCATAAAGGGACAGGGGGCCTAGAAGGCTACACCTTC
d_gene: TRBD2; abundance: NA; j_gene: TRBJ2-5; v_gene: TRBV11-2; CDR3aa: CASSSRTQRGDKETQYF; CDR3nt: TGTGCCAGCAGCTCCAGGACCCAGCGGGGCGATAAAGAGACCCAGTACTTC
d_gene: NA; abundance: few; j_gene: TRBJ2-7; v_gene: TRBV3-1; CDR3aa: CASSPQGSHEQYF; CDR3nt: TGTGCCAGCAGCCCGCAGGGTAGCCACGAGCAGTACTTC
d_gene: NA; abundance: NA; j_gene: TRBJ2-3; v_gene: TRBV2; CDR3aa: CASSEALRSTDTQYF; CDR3nt: TGTGCCAGCAGTGAAGCGCTCAGGAGCACAGATACGCAGTATTTT
d_gene: NA; abundance: NA; j_gene: TRBJ2-3; v_gene: TRBV20-1; CDR3aa: CSAPTQSTDTQYF; CDR3nt: TGCAGTGCTCCCACTCAGAGCACAGATACGCAGTATTTT
d_gene: NA; abundance: NA; j_gene: TRBJ2-3; v_gene: TRBV2; CDR3aa: CAITPQGITDTQYF; CDR3nt: TGTGCCATAACACCACAGGGAATCACAGATACGCAGTATTTT
d_gene: NA; abundance: NA; j_gene: TRBJ2-1; v_gene: TRBV3-2; CDR3aa: CASSQDGRGFYNEQFF; CDR3nt: TGTGCCAGCAGCCAAGATGGCAGGGGGTTCTACAATGAGCAGTTCTTC
d_gene: TRBD2; abundance: NA; j_gene: TRBJ2-5; v_gene: TRBV6-6; CDR3aa: CASSYTAAGEETQYF; CDR3nt: TGTGCCAGCAGTTACACGGCAGCGGGAGAAGAGACCCAGTACTTC
d_gene: NA; abundance: NA; j_gene: TRBJ2-1; v_gene: TRBV3-1; CDR3aa: CASSQDRKTGWNEQFF; CDR3nt: TGTGCCAGCAGCCAAGACCGAAAAACAGGGTGGAATGAGCAGTTCTTC
d_gene: NA; abundance: few; j_gene: TRBJ2-1; v_gene: TRBV6-2/TRBV6-3; CDR3aa: CASSYGGRGEFF; CDR3nt: TGTGCCAGCAGTTACGGCGGACGGGGAGAGTTCTTC
d_gene: TRBD1; abundance: NA; j_gene: TRBJ1-1; v_gene: TRBV5-6; CDR3aa: CASNTGVTEAFF; CDR3nt: TGTGCCAGCAACACAGGGGTGACTGAAGCTTTCTTT
d_gene: TRBD1; abundance: few; j_gene: TRBJ1-2; v_gene: TRBV5-1; CDR3aa: CASSPTGQAGYTF; CDR3nt: TGCGCCAGCAGCCCGACTGGACAGGCTGGCTACACCTTC
d_gene: TRBD2; abundance: NA; j_gene: TRBJ2-1; v_gene: TRBV12-3/TRBV12-4; CDR3aa: CASTLPGGNLYNEQFF; CDR3nt: TGTGCCAGCACACTGCCGGGGGGAAATCTTTACAATGAGCAGTTCTTC
d_gene: NA; abundance: few; j_gene: TRBJ2-1; v_gene: TRBV4-3; CDR3aa: CASSQTRQEQFF; CDR3nt: TGCGCCAGCAGCCAAACGCGACAGGAGCAGTTCTTC
d_gene: NA; abundance: NA; j_gene: TRBJ2-5; v_gene: TRBV12-3/TRBV12-4; CDR3aa: CASTPQKGGVRETQYF; CDR3nt: TGTGCCAGCACCCCACAGAAGGGAGGTGTGCGAGAGACCCAGTACTTC
d_gene: NA; abundance: NA; j_gene: TRBJ1-2; v_gene: TRBV12-3/TRBV12-4; CDR3aa: CASSWSGTVYGYTF; CDR3nt: TGTGCCAGCAGCTGGAGCGGGACGGTCTATGGCTACACCTTC
d_gene: TRBD2; abundance: few; j_gene: TRBJ2-4; v_gene: TRBV6-2/TRBV6-3; CDR3aa: CASRGLGLANIQYF; CDR3nt: TGTGCCAGCAGGGGACTGGGACTAGCAAACATTCAGTACTTC
d_gene: NA; abundance: NA; j_gene: TRBJ2-7; v_gene: TRBV18; CDR3aa: CASSPRGPSATYEQYF; CDR3nt: TGTGCCAGCTCACCCAGGGGCCCCAGTGCCACCTACGAGCAGTACTTC
d_gene: TRBD2; abundance: NA; j_gene: TRBJ2-3; v_gene: TRBV24-1; CDR3aa: CATSDAGTSEDTQYF; CDR3nt: TGTGCCACCAGTGATGCCGGGACTAGCGAAGATACGCAGTATTTT
d_gene: TRBD2; abundance: NA; j_gene: TRBJ2-4; v_gene: TRBV4-1; CDR3aa: CASSHDGGGTSKNIQYF; CDR3nt: TGCGCCAGCAGCCACGACGGCGGGGGTACGTCCAAAAACATTCAGTACTTC
d_gene: TRBD1; abundance: many; j_gene: TRBJ1-1; v_gene: TRBV27; CDR3aa: CASSSGGTGNTEAFF; CDR3nt: TGTGCCAGCAGTTCCGGCGGGACAGGGAACACTGAAGCTTTCTTT